This TCR beta chain derives from a study of T-cell memory formation after mild COVID-19. This CDR3 spans 11 amino acids. V dropped 5 bases and J dropped 6 bases, with 8 bases sitting between them. In this sample, this clonotype turned up a few times. Each CDR3 protein gets one entry after TCRdb re-called the 5' RACE reads with MiXCR. The data contain about 400,000 distinct CDR3 sequences, around a quarter of them singletons. The receptor comes from an adult woman who had mild COVID-19 (a few samples of this study predate the infection). Cell type and time point are not known. The material sequenced was PBMCs or a T cell subset sorted from them (not recorded which). The gene calls are TRBV12-3 or TRBV12-4 and TRBJ2-7; the D is unclear. The CDR3 nucleotides read TGTGCCAGCAGTGCAAATGGCGAGCAGTACTTC. Its translation is CASSANGEQYF.